Sequencing of this T cell receptor (beta chain) was carried out in a study of T-cell memory formation after mild COVID-19. Study-wide background: TCR clusters showed largely donor specificity. Study results and caveats: What remained unconfirmed was the SARS-CoV-2 specificity of second-wave clones peaking on day 37. CD8+ contracting clones occupied EMRA, while CD4+ ones occupied mainly CM and EM.

V was shortened by 6 bases and J by 3 bases, with 7 bases between the two germline ends. The CDR3 runs 12 residues. Germline values: CDR1 SGHKS, CDR2 YYEKEE (reference sequence). Amplification by 5'RACE using constant-segment primers produced TCR alpha and TCR beta cDNA libraries that carried sample barcodes and UMIs. TCRdb reprocessed the 5' RACE reads via MiXCR and lists one record per CDR3 protein. The data show 250,000 to 300,000 distinct CDR3 sequences, roughly 17% seen once. Turning to this clonotype: Its antigen is undetermined.

The clonotype originates from a man aged 18 to 29 who had mild COVID-19 (a few samples of this study predate the infection). Cell type and time point are not known. The chain is built from TRBV5-5 and TRBJ1-3; D call uncertain. The sequencing sample was made of PBMCs or a T cell subset sorted from them (not recorded which). The CDR3 reads CASKQDGNTIYF. The CDR3 nucleotides read TGTGCCAGCAAGCAGGATGGAAACACCATATATTTT.